Presented here are 29 T cell receptor beta chains from one specimen sequenced in a study of CD8 T cells in ankylosing spondylitis. Study results and limitations: In ankylosing spondylitis blood, a motif of seven or eight highly homologous TCR beta variants appeared characteristic.

Antigen specificity for these receptors is unknown. TCRdb used MiXCR to reprocess the 5' RACE reads, holding one entry per CDR3 protein. The table shows more than 500,000 distinct CDR3 sequences, with approximately 5% occurring only once. The specimen sequenced was blood, either unsorted or a sorted T cell fraction (not recorded which). These receptors were obtained from a male donor with ankylosing spondylitis.

The chain is built from TRBV20-1 and TRBJ2-7, with D perhaps TRBD1 (6 bases). The CDR3 length is 14 residues. The V end was cut by 0 bases, the J end by 0 bases, with 9 bases between. CDR1 and CDR2 from the germline V gene are DFQATT and SNEGSKA (reference sequence). CDR3 sequence: CSARDCRGSYEQYF. In nucleotides, the CDR3 is TGCAGTGCTAGAGACTGCAGGGGCTCCTACGAGCAGTACTTC.

The CDR3 coding sequence is TGCAGTCAGCTCCCCCGCGGCTCCTACAATGAGCAGTTCTTC. Translating gives CSQLPRGSYNEQFF. This chain uses TRBV20-1 with TRBJ2-1; no definite D call. The CDR3 consists of 14 residues. Germline CDR1 is DFQATT and CDR2 is SNEGSKA (reference sequence). V lost 8 bases and J 0 bases, leaving 14 bases between the germline ends.

This clonotype was detected ten times or more. The rearrangement links TRBV9 to TRBJ1-3, with TRBD1 matching over 9 bases. Germline lookup yields CDR1 SGDLS and CDR2 YYNGEE. This CDR3 comprises 14 residues. The junction had 4 bases not matched to a gene; V was cut back by 3 bases and J by 6 bases. CDR3: CASSGGTGQNTIYF. The DNA for the CDR3 is TGTGCCAGCAGCGGTGGGACAGGGCAAAACACCATATATTTT.

This clonotype was counted ten times or more. J is TRBJ1-2 and V is TRBV12-3 or TRBV12-4; D remains unclear. The CDR3 consists of 17 residues. The V and J ends lost 5 bases and 0 bases respectively, with 19 bases between them. This CDR3 is CASSPTGPLGANYGYTF. The CDR3, as DNA: TGTGCCAGCAGTCCGACTGGCCCCCTCGGGGCTAACTATGGCTACACCTTC.

This clonotype was detected ten times or more. V and J are TRBV28 and TRBJ2-2; D uncertain. CDR1 and CDR2 from the germline V gene are MDHEN and SYDVKM. This CDR3 has 15 amino acids. V was pared by 6 bases and J by 0 bases, with 11 bases between. The CDR3 spells CASRQTITNTGELFF. CDR3 coding DNA: TGTGCCAGCAGACAGACAATCACGAACACCGGGGAGCTGTTTTTT.

This clonotype was recorded many times. The germline gene is not matched at one end of the junction; a read error may be the cause. The rearrangement links TRBV12-3 or TRBV12-4 to TRBJ2-4; D might be TRBD2 (5 bases). The CDR3 has 13 amino acids. In DNA, the CDR3 is TGTGCCAGCAGCCTAGGACTGCAACTCGTGGGAGACTTC. It codes for CASSLGLQLVGDF.

Concerning this clonotype: Just one base apart from a much larger clone, this may be a read error. J is TRBJ2-7 and V is TRBV14; 8 bases agree with TRBD1. From germline, CDR1 is SGHDN and CDR2 FVKESK. The CDR3 spans 14 residues. The CDR3 region is CTSSPDRGLDEQYF. In DNA form, the CDR3 reads TGTACCAGCAGCCCTGACAGGGGATTAGACGAGCAGTACTTC. The variable domain in full, with the rest retrieved from reference TRBV14 and TRBJ2-7, is EAGVTQFPSHSVIEKGQTVTLRCDPISGHDNLYWYRRVMGKEIKFLLHFVKESKQDESGMPNNRFLAERTGGTYSTLKVQPAELEDSGVYFCTSSPDRGLDEQYFGPGTRLTVT.

This clonotype was counted ten times or more. V usage is TRBV7-4 and J usage is TRBJ1-1, with 9 bases matching TRBD1. The CDR3 spans 16 residues. Looked up from germline, CDR1 is SGHVT and CDR2 is SQSDAQ. V trimming: 5 bases; J trimming: 5 bases; junction bases outside the gene matches: 12. The CDR3 DNA is TGTGCCAGCAGCCCCGGACAGGGGTGGAGTAATACTGAAGCTTTCTTT. Its protein product is CASSPGQGWSNTEAFF.

In this sample, this clonotype turned up many times. V gene TRBV5-1 combines with J gene TRBJ1-1; D possibly corresponds to TRBD1 (5 bases). Deletions cut 1 base from V and 1 base from J, with 14 bases between. This CDR3 contains 16 residues. The germline CDR1 and CDR2 sequences are SGHRS and YFSETQ. The CDR3 region has the DNA TGCGCCAGCAGCTTGCAGGGTGCACCGACGAACACTGAAGCTTTCTTT. Protein: CASSLQGAPTNTEAFF.

This clonotype was picked up many times. This chain connects TRBV6-2 or TRBV6-3 to TRBJ2-7; TRBD1 agrees at 7 bases. The CDR3 length is 17 residues. The V gene's germline CDR1 is MNHEY and CDR2 SVGEGT. After removal of 6 bases from V and 1 base from J, the junction contained 15 bases not matched to a gene. The CDR3 here is CASSLAGTATISYEQYF. The CDR3 region has the DNA TGTGCCAGCAGCCTCGCAGGGACAGCCACGATTTCCTACGAGCAGTACTTC.

Remarks on this clonotype: One base away lies a much larger clone, so this may be a sequencing read error. V is TRBV20-1 and J is TRBJ2-3; TRBD2 might be the D (6 bases). The CDR3 spans 19 residues. CDR1 and CDR2 from the germline V gene are DFQATT and SNEGSKA (reference sequence). The CDR3 sequence: CSANLVRRASAPPSDTQCF. The CDR3 DNA reads as TGCAGTGCTAACCTCGTCCGAAGGGCTAGCGCCCCGCCCTCGGATACGCAGTGTTTT.

In this sample, this clonotype turned up many times. This rearrangement joins TRBV29-1 to TRBJ2-3; the match to TRBD2 covers 16 bases. The germline V gene has CDR1 SQVTM and CDR2 ANQGSEA. Trimming at V came to 7 bases and at J to 6 bases, leaving 7 bases not matched to a gene. This CDR3 is 15 amino acids long. The CDR3 DNA is TGCAGCGCCCCGGGACTAGCGGGAGGGCCGGATACGCAGTATTTT. Protein sequence: CSAPGLAGGPDTQYF.

There are a few counts of this clonotype. The chain is built from TRBV7-2 and TRBJ2-1, with D possibly TRBD2 on 5 matching bases. Germline CDR1 is SGHTA and CDR2 is FQGNSA. This CDR3 spans 16 amino acids. V shed 3 bases and J shed 6 bases, with 18 bases lying between them. This CDR3 reads CASSLRPGLGSNEQFF. The CDR3, as DNA: TGTGCCAGCAGCTTGCGACCCGGACTGGGCTCCAATGAGCAGTTCTTC.

This clonotype has ten or more counts. J is TRBJ2-7 and V is TRBV12-3 or TRBV12-4; D is ambiguous. V lost 3 bases, J lost 2 bases, and 5 bases lay in between. The CDR3 has 12 residues. In DNA, the CDR3 is TGTGCCAGCAGTTTGAGAACCTACGAGCAGTACTTC. It yields the protein CASSLRTYEQYF.

This clonotype was counted only a few times. The chain carries TRBV19 and TRBJ2-3; 10 bases are a match to TRBD1. This CDR3 region has 12 residues. Germline values: CDR1 LNHDA, CDR2 SQIVND (reference sequence). V lost 6 bases to trimming and J lost 10 bases; unmatched junction nucleotides: 4. The CDR3 protein is CASSPTGGAQYF. CDR3 in DNA: TGTGCCAGTAGCCCGACAGGGGGCGCGCAGTATTTT.

The chain is built from TRBV6-2 or TRBV6-3 and TRBJ2-1; D is undetermined. CDR3 length: 14 amino acids. V lost 6 bases and J lost 0, with 9 bases in between. CDR1 is MNHEY and CDR2 is SVGEGT in the germline V gene. Here the CDR3 reads CASRTLDSYNEQFF. CDR3 nucleotides: TGTGCCAGCAGAACTCTAGACTCCTACAATGAGCAGTTCTTC.

This clonotype showed up many times. The genes are TRBV20-1 and TRBJ1-2; D is ambiguous. Between the trimmed V and J ends, which lost 3 bases and 2 bases, there was a span of 7 bases. CDR3 length equals 12 residues. Germline CDR1 DFQATT, CDR2 SNEGSKA (reference sequence). CDR3 residues: CSARPQNYGYTF. The CDR3, as DNA: TGCAGTGCTAGGCCACAGAACTATGGCTACACCTTC.

This clonotype was detected ten times or more. The chain has TRBV6-2 or TRBV6-3 and TRBJ2-7; D unclear. The germline CDR1 and CDR2 sequences are MNHEY and SVGEGT. V was shortened by 0 bases and J by 0 bases, with 18 bases between the two germline ends. CDR3 length: 18 amino acids. CDR3 region: CASSYSGHRLRSSYEQYF. The CDR3, as DNA: TGTGCCAGCAGTTACTCAGGCCATCGTCTTAGGAGCTCCTACGAGCAGTACTTC.

This clonotype has at least ten counts. This sequence joins TRBV15 and TRBJ1-2, with D maybe TRBD1 (5 bases). V was clipped by 0 bases and J by 4 bases, with 12 bases between them. Germline V gives CDR1 LNHNV, CDR2 YYDKDF (reference sequence). CDR3 length: 15 amino acids. The chain's CDR3 is CATSRDRGGVYGYTF. The CDR3 DNA follows: TGTGCCACCAGCAGAGATCGGGGAGGGGTCTATGGCTACACCTTC.

This clonotype was recorded many times. The gene calls are TRBV9 and TRBJ2-1, with 9 nucleotides matching TRBD1. Germline V gene lookup returns CDR1 SGDLS and CDR2 YYNGEE. CDR3 length: 14 residues. V was clipped by 7 bases and J by 4 bases; unmatched bases: 6. In DNA, the CDR3 is TGTGCCAGCCGCCCGGACAGGGGATACAATGAGCAGTTCTTC. Translation: CASRPDRGYNEQFF.

Ten or more counts support this clonotype. The V call is TRBV4-2, the J call TRBJ2-7; 7 bases fit TRBD2. With V trimmed by 3 bases and J by 2 bases, 7 bases remained unmatched. The CDR3 spans 15 residues. Germline V CDR1 and CDR2: LGHNA, YNFKEQ. The CDR3 spells CASSQTGTTPYEQYF. DNA of the CDR3: TGTGCCAGCAGCCAGACCGGGACTACGCCCTACGAGCAGTACTTC.

This clonotype appeared many times. This chain joins TRBV3-1 and TRBJ2-6; D call uncertain. In germline, CDR1 is LGHDT, CDR2 YNNKEL (reference sequence). Trimming left V 1 base short and J 1 base short, with 8 bases between. The CDR3 has 16 amino acids. The CDR3 region is CASSQGDVSGANVLTF. The CDR3 DNA is TGTGCCAGCAGCCAAGGAGACGTTTCTGGGGCCAACGTCCTGACTTTC. Full variable domain (outside the CDR3, taken from reference TRBV3-1 and TRBJ2-6): DTAVSQTPKYLVTQMGNDKSIKCEQNLGHDTMYWYKQDSKKFLKIMFSYNNKELIINETVPNRFSPKSPDKAHLNLHINSLELGDSAVYFCASSQGDVSGANVLTFGAGSRLTVL.

This clonotype was observed many times. CDR3 loop: CSASDGLAGVYEQYF. The CDR3 coding sequence is TGCAGTGCTAGCGACGGACTAGCGGGAGTTTACGAGCAGTACTTC. The chain links TRBV20-1 to TRBJ2-7; 13 bases fit TRBD2. From germline, CDR1 is DFQATT and CDR2 SNEGSKA (reference sequence). The V segment lost 3 bases and the J segment 4 bases; nucleotides outside the gene matches: 6. This CDR3 region has 15 residues.

In this sample, this clonotype turned up many times. V is TRBV20-1 and J is TRBJ1-2; a possible D gene is TRBD1 (6 bases). The germline V gene encodes CDR1 DFQATT and CDR2 SNEGSKA (reference sequence). V was pared by 5 bases and J by 5 bases, with 18 bases between. The CDR3 loop spans 14 amino acids. The CDR3 sequence is CSASGAQTKYGYTF. The CDR3 DNA is TGCAGTGCTTCAGGGGCTCAAACAAAATATGGCTACACCTTC.

The rearrangement uses TRBV7-9 and TRBJ2-2, with no clear D. Trimming left V 8 bases short and J 0 bases short, with 10 bases between. This CDR3 has 14 amino acids. Germline V gene lookup returns CDR1 SEHNR and CDR2 FQNEAQ (reference sequence). The CDR3 DNA reads TGTGCCAGCGGCCGTGGGCCGAACACCGGGGAGCTGTTTTTT. The encoded protein is CASGRGPNTGELFF.

This clonotype showed up many times. The chain joins TRBV7-9 to TRBJ1-6, with D unresolved. Germline V gene sequence: CDR1 SEHNR, CDR2 FQNEAQ (reference sequence). This CDR3 spans 13 amino acids. V was trimmed by 5 bases and J by 7 bases, leaving 9 bases between them. The CDR3 region is CASSAPGNSPLHF. DNA for the CDR3: TGTGCCAGCAGCGCCCCGGGGAATTCACCCCTCCACTTT.

The V call is TRBV12-2, the J call TRBJ2-7. TRBV12-2 is reported as a pseudogene. This CDR3 comprises 12 residues. CDR3 nucleotides: TGTGCAAGTCGACCATACTCCTACGAGCAGTACTTC. It yields the protein CASRPYSYEQYF.

This clonotype showed up many times. V usage is TRBV6-1 and J usage is TRBJ2-5, with D possibly TRBD1 on 5 matching bases. Germline assignment: CDR1 MNHNS and CDR2 SASEGT. Trimming cost V 7 bases and J 0 bases, with 12 bases left between them. The CDR3 totals 14 residues. Written as DNA, the CDR3 is TGTGCCAGCAAGAGCCGACAGAACCAAGAGACCCAGTACTTC. Its protein product is CASKSRQNQETQYF.

This clonotype was recorded many times. The rearrangement joins TRBV28 to TRBJ2-7; TRBD1 aligns across 7 bases. The germline V gene has CDR1 MDHEN and CDR2 SYDVKM. This CDR3 spans 15 amino acids. Losses at the gene ends were 6 bases for V and 4 bases for J; bases not matched to a gene: 12. CDR3 nucleotide sequence: TGTGCCAGCAGCAAGAACAGGGGCCCTGCTTACGAGCAGTACTTC. This codes for CASSKNRGPAYEQYF.